These 21 T cell receptor beta chains share one sample of origin, sequenced in a study of T-cell reconstitution after alpha-beta-depleted transplantation in children. The TCRbeta library incorporated unique molecular identifiers. TCRdb itself ran the PCR reads through MiXCR, one entry per CDR3 protein. The table records some 600,000 distinct CDR3 sequences, roughly 15% of them present only once. The sample was PBMCs from the stem cell graft donor, taken from the stem cell graft. These receptors all stem from a human donor who donated a stem cell graft to a child with acute myeloid leukemia.

At least ten counts were recorded for this clonotype. This chain links TRBV7-2 with TRBJ1-1; TRBD1 might be the D (5 bases). This CDR3 has 14 residues. V shed 5 bases and J shed 3 bases, with 13 bases lying between them. Germline CDR1 is SGHTA and CDR2 is FQGNSA. The CDR3 DNA follows: TGTGCCAGCAGCCCGCTCGGGGGTGACACTGAAGCTTTCTTT. Amino acid sequence: CASSPLGGDTEAFF.

This clonotype was observed a single time. This chain connects TRBV7-3 to TRBJ2-7; 9 bases are a match to TRBD2. The CDR3 length is 13 residues. Trimming took 1 base from V and 7 from J; bases not matched to a gene: 2. Germline CDR1 and CDR2: SGHTA and FQGTGA. In nucleotides, the CDR3 is TGTGCCAGCAGCTTAAGTAGCGGGGGTGAGCAGTACTTC. Protein sequence: CASSLSSGGEQYF. Filled out from reference TRBV7-3 and TRBJ2-7, the complete variable domain reads GAGVSQTPSNKVTEKGKYVELRCDPISGHTALYWYRQSLGQGPEFLIYFQGTGAADDSGLPNDRFFAVRPEGSVSTLKIQRTERGDSAVYLCASSLSSGGEQYFGPGTRLTVT.

This clonotype was recorded at least ten times. The chain carries TRBV20-1 and TRBJ2-2; 7 bases map to TRBD2. CDR3 size: 17 residues. V gave up 0 bases and J gave up 4 bases; unmatched junction bases: 11. CDR1 DFQATT and CDR2 SNEGSKA come from the germline V gene (reference sequence). CDR3 loop: CSARDRWGGGGTGELFF. CDR3 nucleotide sequence: TGCAGTGCTAGAGATCGATGGGGGGGAGGCGGCACCGGGGAGCTGTTTTTT.

This clonotype was detected only a few times. The rearrangement uses TRBV28 and TRBJ1-1; no reliable D call. Germline V gives CDR1 MDHEN, CDR2 SYDVKM. V dropped 6 bases and J dropped 7 bases, with 9 bases sitting between them. CDR3 length: 11 amino acids. This CDR3 reads CASSVGFEAFF. Here the CDR3 DNA reads TGTGCCAGCAGCGTGGGGTTTGAAGCTTTCTTT.

The genes are TRBV15 and TRBJ1-1, with D uncertain. V was clipped by 1 base and J by 1 base, with 10 bases between them. The CDR3 length is 15 residues. CDR1 and CDR2 from the germline V gene are LNHNV and YYDKDF (reference sequence). The CDR3 nucleotides read TGTGCCACCAGCAGAGTAGGCTTGGGGAACACTGAAGCTTTCTTT. This codes for CATSRVGLGNTEAFF.

This clonotype appeared many times. The chain recombines TRBV18 with TRBJ1-6, with no clear D. The CDR3 contains 14 residues. Trimming removed 4 bases at V and 7 bases at J, with 11 bases between. Looked up from germline, CDR1 is KGHSH and CDR2 is LQKENI. In DNA form, the CDR3 reads TGTGCCAGCTCACGAGGTAACGTCAATTCACCCCTCCACTTT. It specifies CASSRGNVNSPLHF.

In this sample, this clonotype turned up many times. The V call is TRBV12-3 or TRBV12-4, the J call TRBJ2-7; D unresolved. This CDR3 comprises 15 residues. The ends were cut back, 5 bases at V and 1 base at J, with 15 bases in the middle. The CDR3 DNA sequence: TGTGCCAGCAGTCCCCTGCCGGCTACTTCCTACGAGCAGTACTTC. As protein: CASSPLPATSYEQYF.

This clonotype was seen ten or more times. This chain joins TRBV20-1 and TRBJ1-4, with D possibly matching TRBD1 (6 bases). The CDR3 extends over 14 amino acids. V lost 5 bases, J lost 8 bases, and 18 bases lay in between. From germline, CDR1 is DFQATT and CDR2 SNEGSKA (reference sequence). CDR3 sequence reads: CSAQNRVNLEKLFF. CDR3 DNA sequence: TGCAGTGCTCAAAACAGGGTTAATCTGGAAAAACTGTTTTTT.

In its sample, this clonotype was seen many times. For the CDR3, the DNA is TGTGCCAGCAGCTTAAGACAGGGGTACAATCAGCCCCAGCATTTT. It encodes CASSLRQGYNQPQHF. The chain joins TRBV7-2 to TRBJ1-5; 8 nucleotides line up with TRBD1. Germline V lookup: CDR1 SGHTA, CDR2 FQGNSA. The CDR3 is 15 amino acids. The ends lost 2 bases at V and 3 bases at J; junction bases unmatched: 3.

This clonotype was detected a few times. This rearrangement joins TRBV6-5 to TRBJ1-1; 12 positions match TRBD1. Germline CDR1 and CDR2: MNHEY and SVGAGI. V shed 0 bases, J shed 5 bases, and the junction held 10 bases outside the gene matches. The CDR3 loop spans 18 amino acids. The DNA for the CDR3 is TGTGCCAGCAGTTACTCCCGGGGACAGGGGGCGAGTGAAACTGAAGCTTTCTTT. Translated: CASSYSRGQGASETEAFF.

This clonotype was seen only a few times. The gene calls are TRBV6-2 or TRBV6-3 and TRBJ2-7; D possibly corresponds to TRBD1 (6 bases). CDR1 and CDR2 (germline): MNHEY, SVGEGT. The ends were cut back, 5 bases at V and 4 bases at J, with 12 bases in the middle. The CDR3 consists of 13 residues. CDR3: CASSGTSAYEQYF. In DNA, the CDR3 is TGTGCCAGCAGTGGGACATCCGCGTACGAGCAGTACTTC.

The genes are TRBV4-1 and TRBJ1-5, with 9 nucleotides matching TRBD1. The CDR3 runs 14 residues. Unmatched junction bases numbered 3, after V lost 3 bases and J lost 6 bases. Looked up from germline, CDR1 is MGHRA and CDR2 is YSYEKL. The CDR3 DNA is TGCGCCAGCAGCCATCGGACAGGGGCTCAGCCCCAGCATTTT. It codes for CASSHRTGAQPQHF.

Turning to this clonotype: A read error may explain this, as a much larger clone is one base away. The chain employs TRBV20-1 and TRBJ2-7; TRBD1 matches at 10 bases. The V gene's germline CDR1 is DFQATT and CDR2 SNEGSKA (reference sequence). The CDR3 consists of 17 residues. The CDR3 DNA sequence: TGCTGTGCTAGGCCCAACGCGGGACAGGGGATGAGCTACGAGCAGTACTTC. This translates into CCARPNAGQGMSYEQYF.

The chain couples TRBV6-2 or TRBV6-3 to TRBJ2-7; D is uncertain. The length of the CDR3 is 13 residues. Germline lookup yields CDR1 MNHEY and CDR2 SVGEGT. V was pared by 0 bases and J by 7 bases, with 10 bases between. The CDR3 spells CASSYSGSGEQYV. In DNA, the CDR3 is TGTGCCAGCAGTTACTCAGGTTCAGGAGAGCAGTACGTC.

This clonotype was recorded many times. The chain carries TRBV7-2 and TRBJ2-3, with D unclear. The CDR3 spans 14 residues. The germline CDR1 and CDR2 sequences are SGHTA and FQGNSA. V lost 1 base, J lost 2 bases, and 7 bases lay in between. CDR3 protein: CASSLDRYTDTQYF. The CDR3 DNA sequence: TGTGCCAGCAGCTTAGATCGCTACACAGATACGCAGTATTTT.

This clonotype was counted at least ten times. CDR3 protein: CASDHDGSYEQYV. CDR3 DNA sequence: TGCGCCAGCGACCACGACGGGTCCTACGAGCAGTACGTC. The genes are TRBV5-1 and TRBJ2-7, with unresolved D. This CDR3 spans 13 amino acids. Germline CDR1 reads SGHRS; CDR2 reads YFSETQ. Trimming left V 7 bases short and J 1 base short, with 12 bases between.

This chain links TRBV7-2 with TRBJ1-1; D is undetermined. There are 14 residues in the CDR3. V lost 2 bases and J lost 2, with 9 bases in between. Looked up from germline, CDR1 is SGHTA and CDR2 is FQGNSA. The CDR3: CASSLRTPNTEAFF. As DNA, the CDR3 is TGTGCCAGCAGCTTAAGAACACCAAACACTGAAGCTTTCTTT.

This clonotype was counted a few times. J is TRBJ2-4 and V is TRBV7-2; D is possibly TRBD1 or TRBD2 (6 bases each). V was cut by 3 bases and J by 0 bases, with 12 bases left in between. The CDR3 loop spans 16 amino acids. Germline lookup yields CDR1 SGHTA and CDR2 FQGNSA. This CDR3 is CASSLGGGLAKNIQYF. The CDR3 region has the DNA TGTGCCAGCAGCTTGGGGGGCGGGTTAGCCAAAAACATTCAGTACTTC. Full variable domain (outside the CDR3, taken from reference TRBV7-2 and TRBJ2-4): GAGVSQSPSNKVTEKGKDVELRCDPISGHTALYWYRQSLGQGLEFLIYFQGNSAPDKSGLPSDRFSAERTGGSVSTLTIQRTQQEDSAVYLCASSLGGGLAKNIQYFGAGTRLSVL.

This clonotype was observed many times. The V gene is TRBV10-3, the J gene TRBJ2-5, with 9 bases lining up with TRBD1. The CDR3 has 14 amino acids. Germline V lookup: CDR1 ENHRY, CDR2 SYGVKD. V trimming: 4 bases; J trimming: 7 bases; junction bases outside the gene matches: 7. In DNA form, the CDR3 reads TGTGCCATCAGTGGACAGGGGGGTCGGGTGACCCAGTACTTC. Protein: CAISGQGGRVTQYF.

The sample holds a few counts of this clonotype. The chain uses TRBV5-1 and TRBJ2-3, with TRBD2 identical over 11 bases. The CDR3 loop spans 16 amino acids. V lost 3 bases to trimming and J lost 2 bases; unmatched junction nucleotides: 5. The germline CDR1 and CDR2 sequences are SGHRS and YFSETQ. The CDR3: CASSSGLAVSTDTQYF. The CDR3 DNA follows: TGCGCCAGCAGCTCGGGACTAGCGGTTTCCACAGATACGCAGTATTTT.

The sample holds a few counts of this clonotype. The chain carries TRBV20-1 and TRBJ2-3, with a possible D match to TRBD1 (7 bases). Trimming removed 5 bases at V and 4 bases at J, with 22 bases between. The germline V gene encodes CDR1 DFQATT and CDR2 SNEGSKA (reference sequence). There are 16 residues in the CDR3. CDR3 amino acids: CSARQGGTSNPDTQYF. The CDR3 DNA sequence: TGCAGTGCTCGACAGGGAGGAACTAGCAATCCAGATACGCAGTATTTT.